In this sample, the clone carrying this T cell receptor (beta chain) turned up many times. Its antigen is not identified. Sequencing was at deep level. Unsorted PBMC DNA was run through sequencing on ten immunoSEQ deep assay plates. TCRdb's copy holds only in-frame clones and misses some; the assay was immunoSEQ multiplex PCR. The profile covers some 510,000 clones, with around 74% appearing a single time and around 13% taken by the ten largest. This entry is derived from a study of shared clonotypes between healthy human individuals. Those who donated were healthy HIV-negative adults, with no recent acute infections or vaccinations reported. Overall study results and limits: Depth of sequencing was expected to influence donor clonotype sharing.

V lost 5 bases and J lost 4; bases outside the gene matches: 10. This CDR3 is 15 amino acids long. Germline CDR1 is SGHVS and CDR2 is FQNEAQ. The receptor comes from a woman aged 40 to 50 in good health. Some clones in this sample may be carry-over from other donors' samples. The gene calls are TRBV7-8 and TRBJ2-7; 8 positions match TRBD2. The sample comprised PBMCs. CDR3 protein: CASSRERGLTYEQYF. In nucleotides, the CDR3 is TGTGCCAGCAGCCGAGAGCGGGGGTTAACATACGAGCAGTACTTC.